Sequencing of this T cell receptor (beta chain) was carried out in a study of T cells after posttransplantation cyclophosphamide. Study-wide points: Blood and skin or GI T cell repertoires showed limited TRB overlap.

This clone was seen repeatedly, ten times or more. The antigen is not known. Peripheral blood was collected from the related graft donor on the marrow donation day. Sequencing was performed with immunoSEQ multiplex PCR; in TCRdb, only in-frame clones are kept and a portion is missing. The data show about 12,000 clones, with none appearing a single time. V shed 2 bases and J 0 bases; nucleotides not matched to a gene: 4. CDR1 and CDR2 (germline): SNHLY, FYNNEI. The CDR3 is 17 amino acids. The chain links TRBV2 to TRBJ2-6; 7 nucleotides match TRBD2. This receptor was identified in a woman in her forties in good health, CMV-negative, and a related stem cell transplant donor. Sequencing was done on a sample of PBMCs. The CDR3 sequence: CASSEFGGGSGANVLTF. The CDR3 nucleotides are TGTGCCAGCAGTGAATTTGGCGGGGGCTCTGGGGCCAACGTCCTGACTTTC.